These 4 T cell receptor beta chains came from one sample sequenced in a study of identical twins. TCRdb reprocessed the 5' RACE reads with MiXCR, giving one entry per CDR3 protein. The sample contains 420,000 or so distinct CDR3 sequences, 18% of which appear only once. The sequenced sample consisted of naive T cells sorted from blood. These receptors were taken from a man aged 50-60 years in good health.

The V and J genes are TRBV1 and TRBJ2-1. TRBV1 is flagged as a pseudogene. This CDR3 has 15 amino acids. CDR3 sequence: CTSSQDLPTHNEQFF. CDR3 nucleotides: TGCACCAGCAGCCAAGATCTTCCCACTCACAATGAGCAGTTCTTC.

This clonotype has just a few counts. The chain carries TRBV10-3 and TRBJ1-1; 11 nucleotides line up with TRBD1. V lost 10 bases to trimming and J lost 4 bases; unmatched junction nucleotides: 2. The CDR3 runs 12 residues. Germline CDR1 reads ENHRY; CDR2 reads SYGVKD. As DNA, the CDR3 is TGTGCCACCGGGACAGGGGGCACTGAAGCTTTCTTT. Amino acids: CATGTGGTEAFF.

This clonotype was found a few times. The chain joins TRBV21-1 to TRBJ2-7. TRBV21-1 is classified as a pseudogene. This CDR3 spans 14 amino acids. CDR3: CASSPRIILEEQYF. The CDR3 DNA reads TGTGCCAGCAGCCCCAGGATAATTCTCGAGGAGCAGTACTTC.

This clonotype was counted once. The rearrangement uses TRBV5-1 and TRBJ1-1; D unclear. V shed 1 base and J shed 1 base, with 11 bases lying between them. There are 15 residues in the CDR3. Germline V gene sequence: CDR1 SGHRS, CDR2 YFSETQ. The CDR3, as DNA: TGCGCCAGCAGCTTGATTCCGGGCTCGAACACTGAAGCTTTCTTT. It yields the protein CASSLIPGSNTEAFF.